One and the same sample provided the 22 T cell receptor beta chains below, sequenced in a study of blood T cell repertoires in COVID-19. TCRdb's copy holds only in-frame clones and misses some; the assay was immunoSEQ multiplex PCR. The sample carries about 180,000 clones, over 75% recorded once. Input material: peripheral blood. The source is a man older than 75 with COVID-19, enrolled during active disease.

This chain links TRBV19 with TRBJ1-1; TRBD1 matches 8 bases. The trim removed 10 bases at V and 5 bases at J, leaving 3 bases unmatched. Germline CDR1 is LNHDA and CDR2 is SQIVND (reference sequence). There are 11 residues in the CDR3. The CDR3 DNA follows: TGTGCCACAACAGGGGGGACTGAAGCTTTCTTT. It codes for CATTGGTEAFF.

The CDR3, as DNA: TGTGCCAGCAGTGGGTACCAGGACAATCAGCCCCAGCATTTT. Translating it yields CASSGYQDNQPQHF. The gene calls are TRBV28 and TRBJ1-5; D gene ambiguous. V lost 5 bases to trimming and J lost 3 bases, with 11 bases between them. The CDR3 has 14 amino acids. In germline, CDR1 is MDHEN, CDR2 SYDVKM. The full variable domain, with the rest looked up from reference TRBV28 and TRBJ1-5, is DVKVTQSSRYLVKRTGEKVFLECVQDMDHENMFWYRQDPGLGLRLIYFSYDVKMKEKGDIPEGYSVSREKKERFSLILESASTNQTSMYLCASSGYQDNQPQHFGDGTRLSIL.

The V call is TRBV9, the J call TRBJ1-5; no reliable D call. This CDR3 is built from 15 residues. Germline CDR1 SGDLS, CDR2 YYNGEE. V was cut by 0 bases and J by 3 bases, with 10 bases left in between. The DNA for the CDR3 is TGTGCCAGCAGCGTAGCAGCGGGATTCAATCAGCCCCAGCATTTT. The encoded protein is CASSVAAGFNQPQHF. The variable domain in full, completed from reference TRBV9 and TRBJ1-5, reads DSGVTQTPKHLITATGQRVTLRCSPRSGDLSVYWYQQSLDQGLQFLIQYYNGEERAKGNILERFSAQQFPDLHSELNLSSLELGDSALYFCASSVAAGFNQPQHFGDGTRLSIL.

The chain carries TRBV6-2 or TRBV6-3 and TRBJ1-1; D may be TRBD1 (5 bases). The CDR3 is made up of 16 amino acids. Germline-derived CDR1 and CDR2 are MNHEY and SVGEGT. With 2 bases removed from V and 0 bases from J, the gap between germline ends came to 13 bases. The CDR3 region is CASSYRGGTVNTEAFF. CDR3 nucleotides: TGTGCCAGCAGTTACCGTGGCGGGACGGTGAACACTGAAGCTTTCTTT.

V gene TRBV3-1 (or the pseudogene TRBV3-2) combines with J gene TRBJ2-3; 8 bases are shared with TRBD2. This CDR3 region has 16 residues. Germline V gene data show CDR1 as LGHDT and CDR2 as YNNKEL (reference sequence). The trim removed 4 bases at V and 0 bases at J, leaving 6 bases unmatched. CDR3 in DNA: TGTGCCAGCAGCCTCCGGACTAGCATCAGCACAGATACGCAGTATTTT. It yields the protein CASSLRTSISTDTQYF.

The chain employs TRBV7-8 and TRBJ2-7; tentatively, D is TRBD1 (5 bases). CDR3 length equals 15 residues. CDR1 and CDR2 (germline): SGHVS, FQNEAQ. The V end lost 4 bases, the J end lost 3 bases, and 16 bases lay between the germline ends. CDR3 nucleotide sequence: TGTGCCAGCAGCTCGCCCAGGGTTAGTGTCTACGAGCAGTACTTC. It specifies CASSSPRVSVYEQYF.

V and J are TRBV28 and TRBJ2-7; D is undetermined. Germline lookup yields CDR1 MDHEN and CDR2 SYDVKM. Trimming shortened V by 3 bases and J by 3 bases, and 9 bases separated the two germline ends. CDR3 length equals 13 residues. Here the CDR3 reads CASSFYSLYEQYF. CDR3 nucleotides: TGTGCCAGCAGTTTTTACAGCCTCTACGAGCAGTACTTC.

The V and J genes are TRBV4-2 and TRBJ1-2, with 7 nucleotides matching TRBD1. Germline assignment: CDR1 LGHNA and CDR2 YNFKEQ. The CDR3 length is 14 residues. V shed 5 bases and J 4 bases; nucleotides not matched to a gene: 7. Here the CDR3 reads CASSDRQGGYGYTF. Here the CDR3 DNA reads TGTGCCAGCAGCGACCGACAGGGTGGCTATGGCTACACCTTC.

This chain joins TRBV9 and TRBJ1-3; TRBD1 might be the D (5 bases). The CDR3 length is 14 residues. V shed 3 bases and J shed 3 bases, with 10 bases lying between them. The germline V gene has CDR1 SGDLS and CDR2 YYNGEE. CDR3 residues: CASSAGDIGNTIYF. CDR3 nucleotides: TGTGCCAGCAGCGCGGGGGATATTGGAAACACCATATATTTT. The complete variable domain, with remaining parts taken from reference TRBV9 and TRBJ1-3, reads DSGVTQTPKHLITATGQRVTLRCSPRSGDLSVYWYQQSLDQGLQFLIQYYNGEERAKGNILERFSAQQFPDLHSELNLSSLELGDSALYFCASSAGDIGNTIYFGEGSWLTVV.

The chain couples TRBV24-1 to TRBJ2-5; TRBD1 aligns across 7 bases. CDR1 and CDR2 (germline): KGHDR, SFDVKD. This CDR3 is 14 amino acids long. J gave up 3 bases and V 4 bases, and 4 bases lay outside the gene matches. As DNA, the CDR3 is TGTGCCACCAGTGACCACACAGGGGAAGAGACCCAGTACTTC. It specifies CATSDHTGEETQYF.

V usage is TRBV6-5 and J usage is TRBJ1-2, with a tentative D call TRBD1 (5 bases). V gave up 5 bases and J gave up 4 bases, with 17 bases separating them. The V gene's germline CDR1 is MNHEY and CDR2 SVGAGI. This CDR3 is 15 amino acids long. The CDR3 DNA sequence: TGTGCCAGCAGTAAACAATCTATGGGGGGCTATGGCTACACCTTC. As protein: CASSKQSMGGYGYTF.

This clone has a single count. The CDR3 region is CASSLATGQETQYF. CDR3 coding DNA: TGCGCCAGCAGCTTGGCCACGGGCCAAGAGACCCAGTACTTC. The chain has TRBV5-1 and TRBJ2-5; D call uncertain. The CDR3 totals 14 residues. The germline CDR1 and CDR2 sequences are SGHRS and YFSETQ. V lost 0 bases, J lost 1 base, and 7 bases lay in between.

The V and J genes are TRBV9 and TRBJ2-1; D may be TRBD1 (6 bases). The CDR3 totals 16 residues. The germline V gene has CDR1 SGDLS and CDR2 YYNGEE. V was clipped by 1 base and J by 0 bases, with 11 bases between them. This CDR3 reads CASSVSGGSSYNEQFF. The DNA for the CDR3 is TGTGCCAGCAGCGTAAGTGGGGGCAGCTCCTACAATGAGCAGTTCTTC. The whole variable domain, remainder taken from reference TRBV9 and TRBJ2-1, is DSGVTQTPKHLITATGQRVTLRCSPRSGDLSVYWYQQSLDQGLQFLIQYYNGEERAKGNILERFSAQQFPDLHSELNLSSLELGDSALYFCASSVSGGSSYNEQFFGPGTRLTVL.

The chain joins TRBV4-1 to TRBJ1-5; no clear D gene. Trimming shortened V by 0 bases and J by 3 bases, and 12 bases separated the two germline ends. Germline CDR1 MGHRA, CDR2 YSYEKL. This CDR3 comprises 16 residues. CDR3 loop: CASSQENSLNNQPQHF. The CDR3 coding sequence is TGCGCCAGCAGCCAAGAGAACAGTCTTAACAATCAGCCCCAGCATTTT.

J is TRBJ1-2 and V is TRBV7-9; no firm D call. The V end lost 5 bases, the J end lost 8 bases, and 15 bases lay between the germline ends. Germline CDR1 SEHNR, CDR2 FQNEAQ (reference sequence). The CDR3 consists of 13 residues. The CDR3: CASSRPDSAGYTF. The CDR3, as DNA: TGTGCCAGCAGCCGACCAGACTCTGCGGGCTACACCTTC.

The CDR3 coding sequence is TGCGCCAGCAGCCAAGATGTGGCCTCTGGAAACACCATATATTTT. It specifies CASSQDVASGNTIYF. The chain uses TRBV4-3 and TRBJ1-3; D not certain. V lost 0 bases to trimming and J lost 0 bases, with 6 bases between them. CDR3 length: 15 residues. The germline V gene encodes CDR1 LGHNA and CDR2 YSLEER.

The chain has TRBV3-1 (or the pseudogene TRBV3-2) and TRBJ1-3, with unresolved D. V dropped 8 bases and J dropped 1 base, with 6 bases sitting between them. CDR1 and CDR2 from the germline V gene are LGHDT and YNNKEL (reference sequence). This CDR3 has 12 amino acids. CDR3 in DNA: TGTGCCAGCCGGGGTTCTGGAAACACCATATATTTT. Translating it yields CASRGSGNTIYF.

This chain connects TRBV6-6 to TRBJ2-1; unclear D gene. The V gene's germline CDR1 is MNHNY and CDR2 SVGAGI (reference sequence). The CDR3 loop spans 11 amino acids. The V end lost 4 bases, the J end lost 7 bases, and 5 bases lay between the germline ends. For the CDR3, the DNA is TGTGCCAGCAGTTTCGGTAATGAGCAGTTCTTC. Translated, it gives CASSFGNEQFF.

This clone was detected a few times. The V gene is TRBV6-5, the J gene TRBJ1-4; 7 nucleotides line up with TRBD1. Germline CDR1 is MNHEY and CDR2 is SVGAGI. V lost 4 bases and J lost 8; bases outside the gene matches: 7. CDR3 length equals 14 residues. The CDR3 DNA is TGTGCCAGCAGTTCCAGACCGGGACAGGAAAAACTGTTTTTT. Encoded protein: CASSSRPGQEKLFF.

The gene calls are TRBV6-1 and TRBJ1-5; a possible D gene is TRBD1 (6 bases). Trimming shortened V by 3 bases and J by 3 bases, and 12 bases separated the two germline ends. The CDR3 covers 15 residues. CDR1 MNHNS and CDR2 SASEGT come from the germline V gene. The CDR3 bases are TGTGCCAGCAGTGACAGGGGAAGGGTCAATCAGCCCCAGCATTTT. This sequence encodes CASSDRGRVNQPQHF.

The V gene is TRBV11-3, the J gene TRBJ2-4, with a possible D match to TRBD2 (7 bases). V lost 3 bases and J 9 bases, leaving 24 bases between the germline ends. Germline lookup yields CDR1 SGHNT and CDR2 YENEEA. This CDR3 is built from 17 residues. CDR3 sequence reads: CASSFIGSGGGAGIQYF. The CDR3 nucleotides read TGTGCCAGCAGCTTTATAGGTTCTGGCGGGGGCGCCGGCATTCAGTACTTC.

The V call is TRBV5-4, the J call TRBJ2-2, with a weak D call TRBD1 (6 bases). V was cut by 1 base and J by 5 bases, with 9 bases left in between. CDR1 and CDR2 (germline): SGHNT, YYREEE (reference sequence). The CDR3 is made up of 14 amino acids. The CDR3 region is CASSLQGPTGELFF. Written as DNA, the CDR3 is TGTGCCAGCAGCTTGCAGGGGCCAACCGGGGAGCTGTTTTTT.